This entry lists 27 T cell receptor beta chains sequenced from one sample in a study of blood T cell repertoires in COVID-19. Profiling relied on immunoSEQ multiplex PCR, and the TCRdb table lists in-frame clones only, not all of them. The sample contains about 180,000 clones, 65% to 90% of which appear only once. The material sequenced was peripheral blood. The receptors were sampled from a man aged 50 or older with active or convalescent COVID-19.

The chain employs TRBV19 and TRBJ1-5; D is ambiguous. Between the trimmed V and J ends, which lost 3 bases and 0 bases, there was a span of 9 bases. CDR3 size: 15 residues. CDR1 and CDR2 (germline): LNHDA, SQIVND (reference sequence). CDR3 in amino acids: CASSITSYSNQPQHF. The CDR3 region has the DNA TGTGCCAGTAGTATCACCAGTTATAGCAATCAGCCCCAGCATTTT.

This sequence joins TRBV13 and TRBJ2-7; the D is unclear. Germline values: CDR1 PRHDT, CDR2 FYEKMQ (reference sequence). Trimming cost V 3 bases and J 3 bases, with 12 bases left between them. This CDR3 region has 14 residues. The CDR3 loop is CASSFSQASYEQYF. CDR3 nucleotides: TGTGCCAGCAGCTTTAGCCAAGCTAGCTACGAGCAGTACTTC.

This chain connects TRBV5-1 to TRBJ2-5, with 7 nucleotides matching TRBD1. Germline CDR1 SGHRS, CDR2 YFSETQ. V dropped 0 bases and J dropped 1; count of bases not matched to a gene: 6. This CDR3 has 16 residues. The CDR3 reads CASSLAGTAPQETQYF. The CDR3 DNA follows: TGCGCCAGCAGCTTGGCGGGGACAGCTCCCCAAGAGACCCAGTACTTC. The whole variable domain, filled in from reference TRBV5-1 and TRBJ2-5, reads KAGVTQTPRYLIKTRGQQVTLSCSPISGHRSVSWYQQTPGQGLQFLFEYFSETQRNKGNFPGRFSGRQFSNSRSEMNVSTLELGDSALYLCASSLAGTAPQETQYFGPGTRLLVL.

The chain links TRBV28 to TRBJ2-1; 7 bases are shared with TRBD2. V lost 4 bases to trimming and J lost 3 bases; unmatched junction nucleotides: 9. This CDR3 contains 16 residues. CDR1 and CDR2 from the germline V gene are MDHEN and SYDVKM. CDR3 loop: CASSSLTSKYYNEQFF. The CDR3 nucleotides read TGTGCCAGCAGTTCGTTGACTAGCAAGTACTACAATGAGCAGTTCTTC.

This clone was detected once. The chain uses TRBV28 and TRBJ2-1; 11 positions agree with TRBD2. The CDR3 runs to 14 residues. CDR1 is MDHEN and CDR2 is SYDVKM in the germline V gene. The J segment lost 11 bases and the V segment lost 6 bases, leaving 9 bases of the junction unmatched. This CDR3 is CASRVPTSGEKQFF. CDR3 in DNA: TGTGCCAGCAGAGTACCGACTAGCGGGGAAAAGCAGTTCTTC.

This chain joins TRBV2 and TRBJ2-5; 7 positions match TRBD2. CDR3 length: 13 amino acids. V shed 7 bases and J 3 bases; nucleotides not matched to a gene: 5. Germline lookup yields CDR1 SNHLY and CDR2 FYNNEI. CDR3 in amino acids: CASTRDYKETQYF. The CDR3 DNA reads TGTGCCAGCACCCGGGACTATAAAGAGACCCAGTACTTC.

This chain uses TRBV5-1 with TRBJ2-3, with no clear D. CDR3 length: 13 residues. V was clipped by 2 bases and J by 5 bases, with 9 bases between them. Germline V lookup: CDR1 SGHRS, CDR2 YFSETQ. The CDR3 loop reads CASSFGVRDTQYF. DNA of the CDR3: TGCGCCAGCAGCTTCGGTGTAAGAGATACGCAGTATTTT.

The chain employs TRBV6-5 and TRBJ1-3; 7 nucleotides align to TRBD1. The CDR3 covers 14 residues. Germline CDR1 reads MNHEY; CDR2 reads SVGAGI. J gave up 4 bases and V 2 bases, and 2 bases lay outside the gene matches. The CDR3 is CASSYQGEGNTIYF. In DNA, the CDR3 is TGTGCCAGCAGTTACCAGGGGGAAGGAAACACCATATATTTT.

The genes are TRBV6-5 and TRBJ2-2; D ambiguous. The CDR3 covers 13 residues. Trimming cost V 6 bases and J 4 bases, with 9 bases left between them. CDR1 is MNHEY and CDR2 is SVGAGI in the germline V gene. The CDR3 sequence is CASRYTGTGELFF. In DNA form, the CDR3 reads TGTGCCAGCAGGTACACGGGCACCGGGGAGCTGTTTTTT.

The V call is TRBV27, the J call TRBJ1-2; 7 nucleotides agree with TRBD1. Per the germline V gene, CDR1 is MNHEY and CDR2 is SMNVEV (reference sequence). V lost 6 bases to trimming and J lost 7 bases; unmatched junction nucleotides: 8. The length of the CDR3 is 13 residues. The CDR3 region is CASSPDRVGGYTF. DNA of the CDR3: TGTGCCAGCAGCCCAGACAGGGTTGGTGGCTACACCTTC.

The table lists this clone with a few counts. The chain uses TRBV4-1 and TRBJ2-7; D may be TRBD2 (6 bases). This CDR3 contains 15 residues. Per the germline V gene, CDR1 is MGHRA and CDR2 is YSYEKL. V was trimmed by 4 bases and J by 4 bases, leaving 17 bases between them. The CDR3, as DNA: TGCGCCAGCAGCCCGGGGCCGGGACTTTTTTACGAGCAGTACTTC. Protein sequence: CASSPGPGLFYEQYF.

This clone was counted once. The chain couples TRBV6-5 to TRBJ2-5; a possible D gene is TRBD2 (5 bases). The CDR3 sequence is 14 residues long. Trimming pared 4 bases from V and 1 base from J, leaving 10 bases between. Germline CDR1 reads MNHEY; CDR2 reads SVGAGI. The CDR3, as DNA: TGTGCCAGCAGTTCGTCGGGAAGCCAAGAGACCCAGTACTTC. It is translated as CASSSSGSQETQYF.

CDR3 protein: CASSLLAEETQYF. Written as DNA, the CDR3 is TGTGCCAGCAGTCTACTAGCGGAAGAGACCCAGTACTTC. The chain carries TRBV6-5 and TRBJ2-5, with TRBD2 matching 8 bases. Trimming took 5 bases from V and 3 from J; bases not matched to a gene: 2. There are 13 residues in the CDR3. The germline gives CDR1 MNHEY, CDR2 SVGAGI.

The chain joins TRBV6-5 to TRBJ2-7; 7 nucleotides match TRBD2. The CDR3 contains 11 residues. Unmatched junction bases numbered 1, after V lost 8 bases and J lost 3 bases. Germline CDR1 and CDR2: MNHEY and SVGAGI. The CDR3 sequence is CASGDYYEQYF. Written as DNA, the CDR3 is TGTGCCAGCGGGGACTACTACGAGCAGTACTTC.

The chain uses TRBV28 and TRBJ1-1; 7 nucleotides line up with TRBD1. CDR1 and CDR2 from the germline V gene are MDHEN and SYDVKM. CDR3 length equals 14 residues. V gave up 3 bases and J gave up 5 bases; unmatched junction bases: 6. The CDR3 coding sequence is TGTGCCAGCAGTTTGTGGACAGGTGGGACTGAAGCTTTCTTT. Translating gives CASSLWTGGTEAFF.

This clone has only one observation. The chain links TRBV10-3 to TRBJ1-4; TRBD1 is a possible D gene (5 bases). V was cut by 8 bases and J by 8 bases, with 18 bases left in between. The CDR3 consists of 14 residues. Germline values: CDR1 ENHRY, CDR2 SYGVKD. Written as DNA, the CDR3 is TGTGCCATCGGCGCGGGAGGGGCTGGGGAAAAACTGTTTTTT. Translating gives CAIGAGGAGEKLFF.

The V gene is TRBV29-1, the J gene TRBJ1-2; D possibly corresponds to TRBD1 (6 bases). The CDR3 contains 16 residues. V lost 7 bases and J 8 bases, leaving 29 bases between the germline ends. Looked up from germline, CDR1 is SQVTM and CDR2 is ANQGSEA. This chain's CDR3 is CSGDKYRDIEILGYTF. CDR3 nucleotides: TGCAGCGGGGACAAATACCGGGACATTGAAATTCTGGGCTACACCTTC.

Written as DNA, the CDR3 is TGCGCCAGCAGCCAAGACTATAGCTACGAAAGAGAGGTCCAGTACTTC. As protein: CASSQDYSYEREVQYF. V and J are TRBV4-3 and TRBJ2-5; D uncertain. Germline-derived CDR1 and CDR2 are LGHNA and YSLEER. V lost 0 bases and J lost 10, with 21 bases in between. The CDR3 consists of 16 residues.

The chain combines TRBV5-1 with TRBJ2-7; the D gene is possibly TRBD2 (6 bases). The CDR3 sequence is 11 residues long. Looked up from germline, CDR1 is SGHRS and CDR2 is YFSETQ. V lost 0 bases to trimming and J lost 9 bases, with 7 bases between them. CDR3 sequence reads: CASSLGGLQYF. The CDR3 nucleotides are TGCGCCAGCAGCTTGGGGGGACTGCAGTACTTC. The variable domain in full, with the rest retrieved from reference TRBV5-1 and TRBJ2-7, is KAGVTQTPRYLIKTRGQQVTLSCSPISGHRSVSWYQQTPGQGLQFLFEYFSETQRNKGNFPGRFSGRQFSNSRSEMNVSTLELGDSALYLCASSLGGLQYFGPGTRLTVT.

The chain couples TRBV6-2 or TRBV6-3 to TRBJ1-5; maybe TRBD1 (5 bases). Trimming took off 0 bases at V and 4 bases at J, with 10 bases between the two ends. This CDR3 region has 15 residues. Looked up from germline, CDR1 is MNHEY and CDR2 is SVGEGT. Here the CDR3 reads CASSYSGGRNQPQHF. The CDR3 DNA reads as TGTGCCAGCAGTTACTCCGGGGGAAGAAATCAGCCCCAGCATTTT.

This sequence joins TRBV27 and TRBJ1-3; the D is unclear. The germline V gene encodes CDR1 MNHEY and CDR2 SMNVEV (reference sequence). Between the trimmed V and J ends, which lost 0 bases and 1 base, there was a span of 7 bases. This CDR3 comprises 15 residues. CDR3 bases: TGTGCCAGCAGTTTATCAGGAGGATCTGGAAACACCATATATTTT. It is translated as CASSLSGGSGNTIYF.

The gene calls are TRBV29-1 and TRBJ1-2; D possibly corresponds to TRBD1 (5 bases). There are 13 residues in the CDR3. Germline values: CDR1 SQVTM, CDR2 ANQGSEA. Trimming stripped 3 bases from V and 2 bases from J, with 10 bases between. The CDR3 DNA sequence: TGCAGCGTTGATACGGGGGGAAACTATGGCTACACCTTC. As protein: CSVDTGGNYGYTF. Variable domain in full (rest from reference TRBV29-1 and TRBJ1-2): SAVISQKPSRDICQRGTSLTIQCQVDSQVTMMFWYRQQPGQSLTLIATANQGSEATYESGFVIDKFPISRPNLTFSTLTVSNMSPEDSSIYLCSVDTGGNYGYTFGSGTRLTVV.

The V and J genes are TRBV5-1 and TRBJ2-2; 10 bases are a match to TRBD1. Germline lookup yields CDR1 SGHRS and CDR2 YFSETQ. J lost 4 bases, V lost 4 bases, and 7 bases had no gene match. The CDR3 spans 16 residues. The CDR3 DNA reads TGCGCCAGCAGCGCGAAAGGGACAGGGGTCACCGGGGAGCTGTTTTTT. The encoded protein is CASSAKGTGVTGELFF.

The J gene is TRBJ1-1, the V gene TRBV10-3; possibly TRBD1 for D (5 bases). CDR3 size: 12 residues. The V end was cut by 2 bases, the J end by 8 bases, with 9 bases between. Germline V gene sequence: CDR1 ENHRY, CDR2 SYGVKD. The CDR3 DNA is TGTGCCATCAGTGAGGGGGCCCTCGAAGCTTTCTTT. The encoded protein is CAISEGALEAFF.

V gene TRBV6-5 combines with J gene TRBJ2-1; 10 bases map to TRBD1. This CDR3 is built from 15 residues. V was clipped by 7 bases and J by 0 bases; unmatched bases: 3. The germline gives CDR1 MNHEY, CDR2 SVGAGI. The CDR3 reads CASTGTGDSYNEQFF. As DNA, the CDR3 is TGTGCCAGCACTGGGACAGGGGACTCCTACAATGAGCAGTTCTTC.

V gene TRBV5-1 combines with J gene TRBJ1-2; 9 nucleotides agree with TRBD1. CDR3 size: 15 residues. V shed 3 bases, J shed 2 bases, and the junction held 5 bases outside the gene matches. Germline assignment: CDR1 SGHRS and CDR2 YFSETQ. The CDR3 loop reads CASSYGQGLNYGYTF. CDR3 DNA sequence: TGCGCCAGCAGCTACGGACAGGGGCTAAACTATGGCTACACCTTC.

The rearrangement links TRBV19 to TRBJ2-5; 11 positions agree with TRBD2. The CDR3 covers 15 residues. J gave up 2 bases and V 6 bases, and 5 bases lay outside the gene matches. Germline V gives CDR1 LNHDA, CDR2 SQIVND (reference sequence). The CDR3 sequence is CASRTGTSGQETQYF. The CDR3 DNA follows: TGTGCCAGTAGAACCGGGACTAGCGGACAAGAGACCCAGTACTTC.